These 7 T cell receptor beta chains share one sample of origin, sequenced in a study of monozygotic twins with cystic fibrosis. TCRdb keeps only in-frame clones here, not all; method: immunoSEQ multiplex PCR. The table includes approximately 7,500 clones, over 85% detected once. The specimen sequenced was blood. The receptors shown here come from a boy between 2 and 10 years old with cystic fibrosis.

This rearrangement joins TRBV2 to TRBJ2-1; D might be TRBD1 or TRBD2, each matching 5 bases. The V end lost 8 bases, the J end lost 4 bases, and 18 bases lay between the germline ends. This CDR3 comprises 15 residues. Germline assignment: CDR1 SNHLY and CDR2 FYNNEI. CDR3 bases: TGTGCCAGCTTGGTCGGGGACCTCTCTTACAATGAGCAGTTCTTC. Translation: CASLVGDLSYNEQFF.

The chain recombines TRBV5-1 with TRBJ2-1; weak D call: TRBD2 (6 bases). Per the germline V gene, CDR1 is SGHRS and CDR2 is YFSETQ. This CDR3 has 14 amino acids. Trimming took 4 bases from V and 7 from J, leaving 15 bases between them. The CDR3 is CASSRGPGGNEQFF. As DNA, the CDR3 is TGCGCCAGCAGCCGCGGTCCTGGAGGGAATGAGCAGTTCTTC.

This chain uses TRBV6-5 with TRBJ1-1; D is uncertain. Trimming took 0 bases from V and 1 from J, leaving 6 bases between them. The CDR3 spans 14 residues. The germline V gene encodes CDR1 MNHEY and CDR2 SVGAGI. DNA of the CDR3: TGTGCCAGCAGTTACTCTAGGCAGAACACTGAAGCTTTCTTT. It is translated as CASSYSRQNTEAFF.

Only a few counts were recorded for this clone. The CDR3: CASSLTDPNEKLFF. CDR3 coding DNA: TGTGCCAGCAGCTTGACGGACCCCAATGAAAAACTGTTTTTT. The chain has TRBV7-2 and TRBJ1-4; D is undetermined. CDR1 and CDR2 from the germline V gene are SGHTA and FQGNSA. The V and J ends lost 3 bases and 5 bases respectively, with 10 bases between them. The CDR3 runs to 14 residues.

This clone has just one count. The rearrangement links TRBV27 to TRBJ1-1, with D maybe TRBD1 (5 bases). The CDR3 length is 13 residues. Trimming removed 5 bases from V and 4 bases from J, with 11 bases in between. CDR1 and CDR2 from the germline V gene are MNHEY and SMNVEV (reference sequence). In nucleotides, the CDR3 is TGTGCCAGCAGTCCGGGGGGGAGCACTGAAGCTTTCTTT. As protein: CASSPGGSTEAFF.

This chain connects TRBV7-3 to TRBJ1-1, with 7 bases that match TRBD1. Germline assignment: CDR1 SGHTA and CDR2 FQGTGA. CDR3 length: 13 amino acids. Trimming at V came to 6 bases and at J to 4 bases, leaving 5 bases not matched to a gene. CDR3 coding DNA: TGTGCCAGCAGTTTCACAGGGGTCACTGAAGCTTTCTTT. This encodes CASSFTGVTEAFF.

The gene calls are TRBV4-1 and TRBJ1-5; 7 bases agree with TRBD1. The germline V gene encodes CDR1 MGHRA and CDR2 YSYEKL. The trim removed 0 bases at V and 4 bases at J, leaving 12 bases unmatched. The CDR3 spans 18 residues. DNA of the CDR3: TGCGCCAGCAGCCAAGACCGGGCAGGGGGAGCGGGAAATCAGCCCCAGCATTTT. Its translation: CASSQDRAGGAGNQPQHF.